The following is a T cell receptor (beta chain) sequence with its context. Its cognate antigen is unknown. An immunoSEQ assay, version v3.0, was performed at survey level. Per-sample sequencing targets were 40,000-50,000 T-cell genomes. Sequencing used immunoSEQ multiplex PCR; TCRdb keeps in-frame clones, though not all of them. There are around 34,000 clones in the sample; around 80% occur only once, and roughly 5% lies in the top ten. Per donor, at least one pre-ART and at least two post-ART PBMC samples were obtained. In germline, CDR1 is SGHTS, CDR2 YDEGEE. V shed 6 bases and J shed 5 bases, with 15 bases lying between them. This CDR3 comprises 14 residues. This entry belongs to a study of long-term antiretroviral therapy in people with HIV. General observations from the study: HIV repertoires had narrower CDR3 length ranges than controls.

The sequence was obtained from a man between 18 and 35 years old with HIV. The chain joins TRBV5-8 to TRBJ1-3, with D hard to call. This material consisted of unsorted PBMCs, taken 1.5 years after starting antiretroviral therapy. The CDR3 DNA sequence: TGTGCCAGCACCCCGCCCGGATCTCGAAACACCATATATTTT. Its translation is CASTPPGSRNTIYF.